This TCR beta chain was identified during a study of cytomegalovirus exposure and HLA in healthy donors. Study outcomes and limitations: Follow-up analysis later connected one missense variant in DCLRE1C with trimming of TCR beta V- and J-genes. Using the classifier, cytomegalovirus status was reportedly diagnosed with high specificity and sensitivity.

PCR amplification relied on 60 Vbeta primers (plus 13 Jbeta primers). Libraries were prepared by immunoSEQ multiplex PCR; TCRdb keeps only in-frame clonotypes and omits some of them. The table shows about 150,000 clones, with 79% occurring only once. Germline V CDR1 and CDR2: DFQATT, SNEGSKA (reference sequence). The CDR3 contains 11 residues. Trimming took off 5 bases at V and 8 bases at J, with 10 bases between the two ends. For this clone: What it binds is not known.

This receptor was taken from a man aged 50 or older in good health and CMV-seropositive. V and J are TRBV20-1 and TRBJ2-1; no firm D call. Sequenced sample: PBMCs. The DNA for the CDR3 is TGCAGTGCTCTTAAAAGCGATGAGCAGTTCTTC. Protein: CSALKSDEQFF.